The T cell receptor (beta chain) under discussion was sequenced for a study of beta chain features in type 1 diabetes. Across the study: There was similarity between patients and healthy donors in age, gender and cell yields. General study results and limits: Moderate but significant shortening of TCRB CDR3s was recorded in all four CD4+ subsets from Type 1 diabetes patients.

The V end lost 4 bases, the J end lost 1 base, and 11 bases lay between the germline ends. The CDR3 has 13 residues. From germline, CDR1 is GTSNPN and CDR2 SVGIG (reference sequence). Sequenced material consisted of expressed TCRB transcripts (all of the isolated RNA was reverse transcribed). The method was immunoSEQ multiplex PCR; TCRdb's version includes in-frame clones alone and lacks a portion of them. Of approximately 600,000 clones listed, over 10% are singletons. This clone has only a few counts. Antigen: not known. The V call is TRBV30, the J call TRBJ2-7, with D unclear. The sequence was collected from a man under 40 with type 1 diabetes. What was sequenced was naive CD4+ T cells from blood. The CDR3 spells CAWISPQSYEQYF. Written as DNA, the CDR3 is TGTGCCTGGATATCCCCACAGTCCTACGAGCAGTACTTC.